The clone carrying this T cell receptor beta chain was seen repeatedly, ten times or more. Its target is not known. These data are taken from a study of T cells in Graves' hyperthyroidism and ophthalmopathy. Study-wide background: Before treatment of any kind, peripheral blood was taken at initial diagnosis.

The V end was cut by 0 bases, the J end by 7 bases, with 19 bases between. This CDR3 spans 17 amino acids. Germline CDR1 MNHEY, CDR2 SVGEGT. The source material, RNA transcripts, was used to amplify TCR beta CDR3 regions. An initial round of RT-PCR targeting the TCR CDR3 relied on the HTBI primer set. TCRdb recomputed calls from the multiplex PCR reads with MiXCR, one row per CDR3 protein. The data contain about 290,000 distinct CDR3 sequences, roughly 17% of them singletons. General study results and limits: Progression to ophthalmopathy was predicted a median of about six months early.

Clinicians diagnosed patients from clinical symptoms, serum thyroxine and TRAb, thyroid ultrasound and orbital computed tomography. PBMCs were collected from an approximately 9.4 ml volume of fresh peripheral blood. The sample comprised blood. The chain combines TRBV6-2 or TRBV6-3 with TRBJ1-5; D gene ambiguous. This clonotype was sampled from a man younger than 40 with Graves' hyperthyroidism. The CDR3 nucleotides read TGTGCCAGCAGTTACTCGATTATTGTGGGTGTAGGGCAGCCCCAGCATTTT. This gives the protein CASSYSIIVGVGQPQHF.